This paragraph reports one TCR beta chain. Expressed TCRB transcripts got sequenced, as all isolated RNA was reverse transcribed. Clones were read by immunoSEQ multiplex PCR, and TCRdb kept only the in-frame ones, dropping some. The sample comprises 810,000 or so clones, roughly 16% of which are singletons, and 0.023% rests with the top ten. The data were obtained in a study of beta chain features in type 1 diabetes. The germline CDR1 and CDR2 sequences are MNHNS and SASEGT. J lost 10 bases, V lost 5 bases, and 11 bases had no gene match. This CDR3 spans 15 amino acids. Sequencing was done on a sample of naive CD4+ T cells from blood. This clonotype was sampled from a woman between 18 and 29 years old in good health. The J gene is TRBJ1-6, the V gene TRBV6-1; TRBD1 agrees at 7 bases. The CDR3 DNA follows: TGTGCCAGCAGTCAAACCGGGACAGCTTCGTCACCCCTCCACTTT. It yields the protein CASSQTGTASSPLHF.